Shown below are 23 T cell receptor beta chains from a single sample sequenced in a study of T cells in Graves' hyperthyroidism and ophthalmopathy. Amplified TCR beta CDR3 regions derived from RNA transcripts. The HTBI primer set served for first-round RT-PCR of the TCR CDR3. TCRdb ran MiXCR on the multiplex PCR reads and lists one entry per CDR3 protein. The table includes about 600,000 distinct CDR3 sequences, 14% detected once. The sample taken for sequencing was blood. All receptors come from a woman aged 18-35 years with Graves' ophthalmopathy.

This clonotype showed up many times. V is TRBV6-7 and J is TRBJ2-7, with TRBD1 as a possible D gene (5 bases). TRBV6-7 is an open reading frame, and its role is uncertain. CDR3 length: 14 residues. V was cut by 5 bases and J by 6 bases, with 17 bases left in between. CDR3 residues: CASSPGFLRCEQYF. DNA for the CDR3: TGTGCCAGCAGTCCAGGGTTCCTCAGGTGCGAGCAGTACTTC.

The rearrangement joins TRBV15 to TRBJ2-4, with D possibly matching TRBD1 (6 bases). V lost 4 bases, J lost 1 base, and 14 bases lay in between. The CDR3 spans 16 residues. Per the germline V gene, CDR1 is LNHNV and CDR2 is YYDKDF (reference sequence). The CDR3 reads CATSTGEMVAKNIQYF. CDR3 bases: TGTGCCACCAGCACAGGGGAGATGGTGGCCAAAAACATTCAGTACTTC. Full variable domain (remainder filled in from reference TRBV15 and TRBJ2-4): DAMVIQNPRYQVTQFGKPVTLSCSQTLNHNVMYWYQQKSSQAPKLLFHYYDKDFNNEADTPDNFQSRRPNTSFCFLDIRSPGLGDTAMYLCATSTGEMVAKNIQYFGAGTRLSVL.

V usage is TRBV9 and J usage is TRBJ1-6, with D possibly matching TRBD1 (6 bases). This CDR3 is 17 amino acids long. The germline V and J ends were trimmed by 0 bases and 7 bases, with 17 bases remaining between them. Germline loops: CDR1 SGDLS, CDR2 YYNGEE. Here the CDR3 reads CASSVGNPLQGNSPLHF. The DNA for the CDR3 is TGTGCCAGCAGCGTAGGAAACCCCTTACAGGGAAATTCACCCCTCCACTTT.

This clonotype was observed a handful of times. The junction does not match germline at one end; this may be a read error. The rearrangement links TRBV7-7 to TRBJ2-2; D may be TRBD2 (6 bases). Germline loops: CDR1 SSHAT, CDR2 FNYEAQ (reference sequence). This CDR3 has 14 residues. This chain's CDR3 is CASKETAGTGELFF. The CDR3 DNA follows: TGTGCTAGCAAGGAGACAGCGGGCACCGGGGAGCTGTTTTTT.

This clonotype was observed at least ten times. This chain joins TRBV7-8 and TRBJ2-1; D not resolved. The CDR3 is 14 amino acids. With 5 bases removed from V and 7 bases from J, the gap between germline ends came to 15 bases. The germline V gene encodes CDR1 SGHVS and CDR2 FQNEAQ. The DNA for the CDR3 is TGTGCCAGCAGCCCCCTGACCAGCGTGAATGAGCAGTTCTTC. Protein product: CASSPLTSVNEQFF.

About this clonotype: A much larger clone differs by one base, so this may be a read error. In nucleotides, the CDR3 is TGCAGCGGTCAGACTAACGGTAGGCCCGGGGAGCTGTTTTTT. Its translation is CSGQTNGRPGELFF. The chain employs TRBV29-1 and TRBJ2-2; a weak D match, TRBD2 (5 bases). Trimming removed 7 bases at V and 6 bases at J, with 18 bases between. The CDR3 extends over 14 amino acids. Germline V lookup: CDR1 SQVTM, CDR2 ANQGSEA.

This clonotype was picked up many times. This sequence joins TRBV11-2 and TRBJ2-7; 7 nucleotides line up with TRBD1. Germline V CDR1 and CDR2: SGHAT, FQNNGV. CDR3 length: 13 amino acids. Losses at the gene ends were 5 bases for V and 6 bases for J; bases not matched to a gene: 7. This CDR3 reads CASSEPTGPEQYF. The CDR3 coding sequence is TGTGCCAGCAGCGAACCGACAGGGCCCGAGCAGTACTTC. The variable domain in full, completed from reference TRBV11-2 and TRBJ2-7, reads EAGVAQSPRYKIIEKRQSVAFWCNPISGHATLYWYQQILGQGPKLLIQFQNNGVVDDSQLPKDRFSAERLKGVDSTLKIQPAKLEDSAVYLCASSEPTGPEQYFGPGTRLTVT.

This clonotype was found many times. The chain employs TRBV6-1 and TRBJ1-5; D is undetermined. Trimming cost V 6 bases and J 0 bases, with 18 bases left between them. CDR3 length: 17 amino acids. The germline V gene encodes CDR1 MNHNS and CDR2 SASEGT. The CDR3 DNA follows: TGTGCCAGCAGCGTATTCGGCGACCTCTATAGCAATCAGCCCCAGCATTTT. As protein: CASSVFGDLYSNQPQHF.

As to this clonotype: This sequence may be a read error, since a much larger clone differs from it by one base. This chain uses TRBV6-1 with TRBJ2-7, with 8 bases lining up with TRBD2. V shed 5 bases and J 2 bases; nucleotides not matched to a gene: 5. The CDR3 is 14 amino acids. Germline V gene lookup returns CDR1 MNHNS and CDR2 SASEGT. The CDR3 loop reads CASSTTSAPYEQYF. The CDR3 DNA reads as TGTGCCAGCAGTACGACTAGCGCTCCCTACGAGCAGTACTTC.

This clonotype was counted at least ten times. This chain joins TRBV30 and TRBJ2-3, with TRBD2 identical over 14 bases. CDR1 and CDR2 from the germline V gene are GTSNPN and SVGIG (reference sequence). CDR3 length: 14 amino acids. With V trimmed by 7 bases and J by 5 bases, 5 bases remained unmatched. The CDR3 DNA reads TGTGCCTCGACTAGCGGGAGGGCCCGAGATACGCAGTATTTT. Protein product: CASTSGRARDTQYF.

This clonotype occurred many times. This chain links TRBV20-1 with TRBJ1-5; D may be TRBD1 (6 bases). The V gene lost 5 bases and the J gene lost 2 bases, with 13 bases spanning the gap. Germline V gene lookup returns CDR1 DFQATT and CDR2 SNEGSKA (reference sequence). The CDR3 totals 14 residues. DNA of the CDR3: TGCAGTGCTCTCAGGGGTGCGGGCAATCAGCCCCAGCATTTT. Translated: CSALRGAGNQPQHF.

The rearrangement links TRBV4-1 to TRBJ2-4; D remains unclear. Per the germline V gene, CDR1 is MGHRA and CDR2 is YSYEKL. Trimming took off 4 bases at V and 7 bases at J, with 17 bases between the two ends. CDR3 length: 15 amino acids. The CDR3 nucleotides are TGCGCCAGCAGCCGCGATCTTTTACCTCCCAACATTCAGTACTTC. Translated: CASSRDLLPPNIQYF.

The rearrangement links TRBV7-9 to TRBJ1-5; perhaps TRBD1 as D (5 bases). Germline loops: CDR1 SEHNR, CDR2 FQNEAQ (reference sequence). The CDR3 runs 16 residues. The V end lost 1 base, the J end lost 5 bases, and 15 bases lay between the germline ends. As DNA, the CDR3 is TGTGCCAGCAGCTTAGAAGAATGGGGCGCGTATCAGCCCCAGCATTTT. Its protein is CASSLEEWGAYQPQHF.

This clonotype was observed many times. V usage is TRBV11-3 and J usage is TRBJ2-2; D is perhaps TRBD1 (6 bases). Trimming took off 5 bases at V and 5 bases at J, with 18 bases between the two ends. This CDR3 is built from 16 residues. Germline CDR1 is SGHNT and CDR2 is YENEEA. The CDR3 spells CASSQNRVVRTGELFF. As DNA, the CDR3 is TGTGCCAGCAGCCAGAACAGGGTAGTCCGGACCGGGGAGCTGTTTTTT.

This clonotype was found many times. The chain employs TRBV12-5 and TRBJ2-7, with 11 nucleotides matching TRBD1. The CDR3 spans 16 residues. Per germline, CDR1 LGHNT and CDR2 FRNRAP. V shed 3 bases, J shed 4 bases, and the junction held 8 bases outside the gene matches. CDR3 DNA: TGTGCTAGTGGTTTCCCCTTGGGGACAGGGGGGTACGAGCAGTACTTC. Encoded protein: CASGFPLGTGGYEQYF.

The chain couples TRBV11-1 to TRBJ1-2, with a weak D call TRBD1 (5 bases). This CDR3 is built from 16 residues. Germline assignment: CDR1 SGHAT and CDR2 FQDESV (reference sequence). V was cut by 3 bases and J by 5 bases, with 19 bases left in between. CDR3 in DNA: TGTGCCAGCAGCTTCGGAGGAGGGACGGTAGATTATGGCTACACCTTC. It specifies CASSFGGGTVDYGYTF.

This clonotype was picked up many times. The chain is built from TRBV20-1 and TRBJ1-4; possible D gene TRBD1, 6 bases. This CDR3 has 14 amino acids. Trimming removed 0 bases at V and 11 bases at J, with 16 bases between. Per the germline V gene, CDR1 is DFQATT and CDR2 is SNEGSKA (reference sequence). The CDR3 DNA sequence: TGCAGTGCTAGAGAGGACAGTGGAGCGGGGAAACTGTTTTTT. Residues: CSAREDSGAGKLFF.

Many counts were recorded for this clonotype. The rearrangement links TRBV30 to TRBJ2-2; TRBD1 might be the D (6 bases). The CDR3 loop spans 14 amino acids. Germline-derived CDR1 and CDR2 are GTSNPN and SVGIG (reference sequence). With 2 bases removed from V and 1 base from J, the gap between germline ends came to 8 bases. DNA for the CDR3: TGTGCCTGGAGTAGGGGGTTGAACACCGGGGAGCTGTTTTTT. Its translation: CAWSRGLNTGELFF.

This clonotype came up a few times. J is TRBJ2-4 and V is TRBV19, with a tentative D call TRBD2 (6 bases). The germline V gene encodes CDR1 LNHDA and CDR2 SQIVND (reference sequence). The CDR3 loop spans 18 amino acids. Trimming pared 3 bases from V and 7 bases from J, leaving 25 bases between. The CDR3 here is CASSMEGWRAPGGNIQYF. The CDR3 nucleotides are TGTGCCAGTAGTATGGAAGGGTGGAGGGCCCCCGGAGGGAACATTCAGTACTTC.

This clonotype was observed many times. The chain recombines TRBV7-6 with TRBJ2-1, with TRBD2 matching 7 bases. CDR1 is SGHVS and CDR2 is FNYEAQ in the germline V gene. The CDR3 sequence is 13 residues long. V lost 3 bases and J lost 7; bases outside the gene matches: 3. In DNA, the CDR3 is TGTGCCAGCAGCTTGGGGGGGATAAATGAGCAGTTCTTC. This gives the protein CASSLGGINEQFF.

Many counts were recorded for this clonotype. The chain links TRBV28 to TRBJ1-1, with 7 bases that match TRBD1. CDR1 is MDHEN, CDR2 SYDVKM, per germline. V shed 3 bases and J 1 base; nucleotides not matched to a gene: 5. The CDR3 has 15 amino acids. The CDR3 sequence: CASSFPSGGNTEAFF. The CDR3 DNA reads TGTGCCAGCAGTTTCCCGTCAGGGGGGAACACTGAAGCTTTCTTT.

This sequence joins TRBV3-1 and TRBJ2-7, with 12 positions matching TRBD2. The CDR3 covers 20 residues. The germline V gene encodes CDR1 LGHDT and CDR2 YNNKEL (reference sequence). The V gene end was trimmed by 0 bases and the J gene end by 3 bases; junction bases not matched to a gene: 15. This CDR3 reads CASSQDGTRLAGDLIYEQYF. The CDR3 DNA reads TGTGCCAGCAGCCAAGACGGTACGAGACTAGCGGGAGATTTGATCTACGAGCAGTACTTC.

This clonotype was counted at least ten times. This chain connects TRBV28 to TRBJ2-1; D is tentatively TRBD1 or TRBD2 (6 bases each). The CDR3 is 18 amino acids. Trimming took off 7 bases at V and 0 bases at J, with 22 bases between the two ends. CDR1 and CDR2 (germline): MDHEN, SYDVKM. The CDR3: CASNLTGKGGLSYNEQFF. For the CDR3, the DNA is TGTGCCAGCAATCTGACCGGGAAAGGGGGACTCTCCTACAATGAGCAGTTCTTC. Full variable domain (outside the CDR3, taken from reference TRBV28 and TRBJ2-1): DVKVTQSSRYLVKRTGEKVFLECVQDMDHENMFWYRQDPGLGLRLIYFSYDVKMKEKGDIPEGYSVSREKKERFSLILESASTNQTSMYLCASNLTGKGGLSYNEQFFGPGTRLTVL.